The rows below give T cell receptor beta chains drawn from one sample of a study of CXCR3-negative and CXCR3-positive naive CD8 T cells. TCRdb processed the 5' RACE reads again and assigns one entry to each CDR3 protein, with no DNA. Here the sample table reports 70,000 to 95,000 distinct CDR3 sequences. The sample comprised naive CXCR3- CD8+ T cells from blood. All receptors come from a human donor in good health. Some clones in this sample may be carry-over from other donors' samples. Both conserved end residues are part of each CDR3.

TRBV11-3	TRBJ2-4	CASSLSSGLAVAKNIQYF
TRBV10-3	TRBJ2-5	CAISELAGGEETQYF
TRBV29-1	TRBJ2-4	CSVEGSVSGKNIQYF
TRBV3-1	TRBJ2-3	CASSQDATDTQYF
TRBV28	TRBJ1-5	CASSLGENQPQHF
TRBV20-1	TRBJ2-7	CSASLGSGYEQYF
TRBV29-1	TRBJ2-7	CSVRNRDSLYEQYF
TRBV12-3/TRBV12-4	TRBJ2-5	CASSFVGGRPYF
TRBV5-1	TRBJ2-7	CASSRYRTDYEQYF
TRBV27	TRBJ2-7	CASSLARSYEQYF
TRBV20-1	TRBJ2-1	CSAVRTSGGWVSNEQFF
TRBV20-1	TRBJ2-7	CSARPDGLAGLSYEQYF
TRBV15	TRBJ2-3	CATSSLGPGADTQYF
TRBV14	TRBJ1-2	CASSLLAVGYGYTF
TRBV6-5	TRBJ2-7	CASSYWASGAGEQYF
TRBV5-1	TRBJ2-7	CASRPDSSYEQYF
TRBV20-1	TRBJ2-5	CSASTDGDRDGWETQYF
TRBV7-3	TRBJ2-3	CASSPGRGGSTDTQYF
TRBV18	TRBJ2-5	CASSPVGGQETQYF
TRBV5-5	TRBJ2-7	CASSLVEGTRFEQYF
TRBV9	TRBJ2-7	CASSSTGPGGYEQYF
TRBV7-9	TRBJ2-5	CASSKELGALAGTQYF
TRBV11-2	TRBJ2-7	CASSPRDRALEQYF
TRBV7-3	TRBJ2-7	CASSSGQLTYEQYF
TRBV29-1	TRBJ2-7	CSVGEGAWSYEQYF
TRBV28	TRBJ2-1	CASSLRVGGPYEQFF
TRBV29-1	TRBJ2-2	CSVEKGNTNTGELFF
TRBV19	TRBJ1-1	CASSIAEATEAFF
TRBV7-2	TRBJ2-3	CASSPGTQTRTDTQYF
TRBV6-5	TRBJ1-2	CASSPRQGRIGGYTF
TRBV7-9	TRBJ2-3	CASSAPGGLTDTQYF
TRBV20-1	TRBJ1-1	CSAPPALNTEAFF
TRBV10-3	TRBJ2-2	CAISDLAGGPVAGELFF
TRBV29-1	TRBJ2-1	CSVVPTEDPNEQFF
TRBV29-1	TRBJ1-1	CSVEDHSRTGNVLMNTEAFF
TRBV5-1	TRBJ2-1	CASSPTATFYNEQFF
TRBV7-2	TRBJ2-7	CASSLVPAGGGEQYF
TRBV15	TRBJ2-1	CATSRTSSYNEQFF
TRBV6-6	TRBJ2-7	CASSGTEGYEQYF
TRBV5-1	TRBJ2-5	CASSPGQNQETQYF
TRBV5-1	TRBJ2-1	CASSPILAGDYNEQFF
TRBV12-3/TRBV12-4	TRBJ2-2	CASSKLATNTGELFF
TRBV7-2	TRBJ2-5	CASSLVSRGTTETQYF
TRBV29-1	TRBJ2-2	CSVVLRAAGAGELFF
TRBV19	TRBJ2-7	CASSGALSYEQYF
TRBV12-3/TRBV12-4	TRBJ2-3	CASSLASGGTDTQYF
TRBV28	TRBJ1-1	CASSPIETGGTEAFF
TRBV20-1	TRBJ2-7	CSALTGTYEQYF
TRBV7-2	TRBJ2-5	CASSARTGLETQYF
TRBV20-1	TRBJ2-2	CSASPGTEGTGELFF
TRBV2	TRBJ2-7	CASSEAAAISYEQYF
TRBV14	TRBJ2-1	CASSPLYQRDPYNEQFF
TRBV28	TRBJ2-7	CASKGPGWYEQYF
TRBV29-1	TRBJ1-1	CSVSWQQMNTEAFF
TRBV28	TRBJ2-1	CASSPLGGQGSNEQFF